The clone carrying this T cell receptor (beta chain) was seen just once. The antigen is unknown. The V end lost 7 bases, the J end lost 7 bases, and 22 bases lay between the germline ends. The germline V gene has CDR1 LNHDA and CDR2 SQIVND (reference sequence). The CDR3 runs to 16 residues. The data stem from a study of cytomegalovirus exposure and HLA in healthy donors. Study findings and constraints: Highly shared variants forming one cluster were likely a sequencing artifact. Using the classifier, cytomegalovirus status was reportedly diagnosed with high specificity and sensitivity. With later analysis, a missense DCLRE1C variant became linked to TCR beta V- and J-gene trimming.

Researchers ran the PCR with 60 Vbeta and 13 Jbeta primers. Profiling relied on immunoSEQ multiplex PCR, and the TCRdb table lists in-frame clones only, not all of them. Here the sample spans under 110,000 clones, over 75% being singletons. The chain joins TRBV19 to TRBJ2-2, with a tentative D call TRBD1 (6 bases). The receptor's source is a man aged 55 to 70 in good health and CMV-seronegative. The material sequenced was PBMCs. The CDR3 coding sequence is TGTGCCAGTAAGCGTCGGGCAGGGGTTGGAGGCGGGGAGCTGTTTTTT. This sequence encodes CASKRRAGVGGGELFF.